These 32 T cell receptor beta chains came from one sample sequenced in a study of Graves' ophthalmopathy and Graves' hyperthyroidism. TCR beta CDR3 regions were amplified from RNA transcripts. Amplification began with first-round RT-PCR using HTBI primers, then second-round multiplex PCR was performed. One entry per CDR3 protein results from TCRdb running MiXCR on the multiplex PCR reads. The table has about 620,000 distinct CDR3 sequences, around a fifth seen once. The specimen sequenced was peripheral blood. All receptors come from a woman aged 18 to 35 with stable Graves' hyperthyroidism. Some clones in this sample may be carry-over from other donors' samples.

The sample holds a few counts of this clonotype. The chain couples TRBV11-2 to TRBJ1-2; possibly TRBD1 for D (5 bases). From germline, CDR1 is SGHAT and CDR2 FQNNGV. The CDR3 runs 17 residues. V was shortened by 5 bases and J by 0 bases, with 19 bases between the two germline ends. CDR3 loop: CASSQTVSSSSNYGYTF. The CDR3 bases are TGTGCCAGCAGCCAGACAGTGTCCTCCTCTTCTAACTATGGCTACACCTTC.

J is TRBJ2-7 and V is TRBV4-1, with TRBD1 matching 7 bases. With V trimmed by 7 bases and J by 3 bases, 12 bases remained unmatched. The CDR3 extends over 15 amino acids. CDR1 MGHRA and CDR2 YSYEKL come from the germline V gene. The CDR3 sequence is CASNQGTGAFYEQYF. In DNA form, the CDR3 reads TGCGCCAGCAACCAGGGCACAGGGGCTTTCTACGAGCAGTACTTC.

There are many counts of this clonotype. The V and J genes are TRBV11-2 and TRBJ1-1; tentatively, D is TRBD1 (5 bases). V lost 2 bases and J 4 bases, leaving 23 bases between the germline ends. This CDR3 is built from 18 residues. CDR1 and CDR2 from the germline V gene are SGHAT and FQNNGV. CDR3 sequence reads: CASSLRLAGVEVTTEAFF. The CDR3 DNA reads TGTGCCAGCAGCTTAAGGTTAGCGGGGGTTGAGGTTACCACTGAAGCTTTCTTT.

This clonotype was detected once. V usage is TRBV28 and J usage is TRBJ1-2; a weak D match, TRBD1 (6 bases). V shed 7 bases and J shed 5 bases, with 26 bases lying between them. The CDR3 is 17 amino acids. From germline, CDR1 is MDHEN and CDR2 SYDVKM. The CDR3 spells CASTIGGGRVGHYGYTF. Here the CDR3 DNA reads TGTGCCAGCACCATCGGGGGGGGCAGGGTAGGCCATTATGGCTACACCTTC.

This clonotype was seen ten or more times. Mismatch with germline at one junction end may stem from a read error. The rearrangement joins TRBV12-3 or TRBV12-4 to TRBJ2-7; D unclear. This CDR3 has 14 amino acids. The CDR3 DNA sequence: TGTGTCAGCAGTTCGTCCGGCATAGCCTGGGAGCAGTACTTC. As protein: CVSSSSGIAWEQYF.

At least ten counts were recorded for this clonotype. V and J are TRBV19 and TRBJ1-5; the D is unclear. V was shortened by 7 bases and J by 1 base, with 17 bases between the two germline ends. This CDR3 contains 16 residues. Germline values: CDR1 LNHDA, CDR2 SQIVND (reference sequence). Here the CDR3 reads CASKGAGSVSNQPQHF. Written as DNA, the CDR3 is TGTGCCAGTAAGGGCGCCGGGTCGGTCAGCAATCAGCCCCAGCATTTT.

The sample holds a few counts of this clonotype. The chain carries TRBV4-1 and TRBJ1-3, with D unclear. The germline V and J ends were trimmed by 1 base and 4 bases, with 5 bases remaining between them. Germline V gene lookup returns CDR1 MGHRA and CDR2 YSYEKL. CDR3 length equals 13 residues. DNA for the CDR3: TGCGCCAGCAGCCAAGGTACCGGAAACACCATATATTTT. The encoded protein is CASSQGTGNTIYF.

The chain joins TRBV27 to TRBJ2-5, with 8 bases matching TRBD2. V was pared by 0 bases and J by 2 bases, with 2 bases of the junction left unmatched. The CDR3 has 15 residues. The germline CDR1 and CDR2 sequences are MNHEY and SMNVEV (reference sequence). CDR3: CASSLSSGDQETQYF. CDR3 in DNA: TGTGCCAGCAGTTTATCTAGCGGGGATCAAGAGACCCAGTACTTC.

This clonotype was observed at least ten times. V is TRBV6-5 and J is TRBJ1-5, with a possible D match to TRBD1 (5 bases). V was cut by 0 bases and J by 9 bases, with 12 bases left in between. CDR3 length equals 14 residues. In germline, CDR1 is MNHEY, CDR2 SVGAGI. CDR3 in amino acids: CASSYSGEKRPQHF. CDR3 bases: TGTGCCAGCAGTTACTCGGGGGAGAAGCGGCCCCAGCATTTT.

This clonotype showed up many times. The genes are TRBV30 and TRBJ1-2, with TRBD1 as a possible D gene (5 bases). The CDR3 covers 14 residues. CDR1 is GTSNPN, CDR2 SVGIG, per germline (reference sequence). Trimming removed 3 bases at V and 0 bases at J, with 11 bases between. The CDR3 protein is CAWRRDAPNYGYTF. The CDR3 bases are TGTGCCTGGAGGCGGGACGCTCCTAACTATGGCTACACCTTC. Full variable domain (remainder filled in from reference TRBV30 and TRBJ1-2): SQTIHQWPATLVQPVGSPLSLECTVEGTSNPNLYWYRQAAGRGLQLLFYSVGIGQISSEVPQNLSASRPQDRQFILSSKKLLLSDSGFYLCAWRRDAPNYGYTFGSGTRLTVV.

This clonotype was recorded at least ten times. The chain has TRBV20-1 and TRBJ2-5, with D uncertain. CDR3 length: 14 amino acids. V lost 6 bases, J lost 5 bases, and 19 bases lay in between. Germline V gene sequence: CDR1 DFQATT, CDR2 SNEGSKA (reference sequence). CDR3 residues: CSARLHEAGETQYF. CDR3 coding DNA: TGCAGTGCCCGCCTCCATGAGGCTGGGGAGACCCAGTACTTC.

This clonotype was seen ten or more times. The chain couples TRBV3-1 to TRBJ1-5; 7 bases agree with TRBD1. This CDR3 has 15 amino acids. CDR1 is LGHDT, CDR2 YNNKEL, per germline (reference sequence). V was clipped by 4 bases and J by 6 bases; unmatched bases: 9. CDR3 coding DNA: TGTGCCAGCAGCCTCGGGACAGTGAGGGGTCAGCCCCAGCATTTT. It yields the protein CASSLGTVRGQPQHF.

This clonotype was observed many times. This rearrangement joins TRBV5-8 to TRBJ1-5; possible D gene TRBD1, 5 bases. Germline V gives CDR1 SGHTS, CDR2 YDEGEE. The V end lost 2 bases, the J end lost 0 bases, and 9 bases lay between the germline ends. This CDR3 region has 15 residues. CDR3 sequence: CASSFIQGSNQPQHF. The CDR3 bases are TGTGCCAGCAGCTTTATCCAGGGTAGCAATCAGCCCCAGCATTTT.

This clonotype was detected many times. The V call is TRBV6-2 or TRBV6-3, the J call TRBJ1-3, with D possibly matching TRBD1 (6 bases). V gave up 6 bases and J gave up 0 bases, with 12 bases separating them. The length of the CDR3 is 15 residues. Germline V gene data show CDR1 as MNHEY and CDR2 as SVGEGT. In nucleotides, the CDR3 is TGTGCCAGCAGCCGCGGACAGACCTCTGGAAACACCATATATTTT. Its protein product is CASSRGQTSGNTIYF.

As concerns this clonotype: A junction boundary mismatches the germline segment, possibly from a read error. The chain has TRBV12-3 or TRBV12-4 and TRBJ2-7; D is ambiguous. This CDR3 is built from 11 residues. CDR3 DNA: TGTGCCAGCATCAATCGGTACGATCAGTACTTC. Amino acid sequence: CASINRYDQYF.

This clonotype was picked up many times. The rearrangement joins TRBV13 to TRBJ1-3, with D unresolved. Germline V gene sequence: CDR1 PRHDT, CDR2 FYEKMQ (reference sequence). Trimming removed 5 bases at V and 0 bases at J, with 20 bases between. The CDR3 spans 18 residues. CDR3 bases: TGTGCCAGCAGCCACGCAACGGTGGAGGGCCCCTCTGGAAACACCATATATTTT. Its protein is CASSHATVEGPSGNTIYF.

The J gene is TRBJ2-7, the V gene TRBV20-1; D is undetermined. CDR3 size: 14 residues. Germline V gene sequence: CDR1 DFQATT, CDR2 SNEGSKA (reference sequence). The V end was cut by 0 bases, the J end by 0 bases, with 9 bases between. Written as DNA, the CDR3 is TGCAGTGCTAGAGAACTCGGGCCCTCCTACGAGCAGTACTTC. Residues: CSARELGPSYEQYF.

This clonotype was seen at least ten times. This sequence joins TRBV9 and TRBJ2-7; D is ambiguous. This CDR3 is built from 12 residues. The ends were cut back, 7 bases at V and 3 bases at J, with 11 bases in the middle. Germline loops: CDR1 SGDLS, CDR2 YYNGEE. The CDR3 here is CASQRSNYEQYF. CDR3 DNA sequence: TGTGCCAGCCAAAGGAGTAACTACGAGCAGTACTTC.

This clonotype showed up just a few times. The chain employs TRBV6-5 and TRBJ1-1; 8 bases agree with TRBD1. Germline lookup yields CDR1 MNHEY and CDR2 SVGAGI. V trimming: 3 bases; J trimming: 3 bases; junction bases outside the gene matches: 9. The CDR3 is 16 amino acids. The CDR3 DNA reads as TGTGCCAGCAGTTATTTCCCCCAGGGGGCAGACACTGAAGCTTTCTTT. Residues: CASSYFPQGADTEAFF.

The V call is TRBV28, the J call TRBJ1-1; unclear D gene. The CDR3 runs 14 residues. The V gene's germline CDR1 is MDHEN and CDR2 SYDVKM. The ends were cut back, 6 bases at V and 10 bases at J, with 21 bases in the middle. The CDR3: CASSDRRDYEGAFF. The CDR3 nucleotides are TGTGCCAGCAGCGACCGTAGGGATTACGAGGGAGCTTTCTTT. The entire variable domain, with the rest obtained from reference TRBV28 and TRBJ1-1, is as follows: DVKVTQSSRYLVKRTGEKVFLECVQDMDHENMFWYRQDPGLGLRLIYFSYDVKMKEKGDIPEGYSVSREKKERFSLILESASTNQTSMYLCASSDRRDYEGAFFGQGTRLTVV.

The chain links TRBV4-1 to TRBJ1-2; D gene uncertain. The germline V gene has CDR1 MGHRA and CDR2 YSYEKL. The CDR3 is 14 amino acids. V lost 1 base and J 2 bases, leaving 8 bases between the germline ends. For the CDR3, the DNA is TGCGCCAGCAGCCAAGGCAGCCTAAACTATGGCTACACCTTC. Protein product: CASSQGSLNYGYTF.

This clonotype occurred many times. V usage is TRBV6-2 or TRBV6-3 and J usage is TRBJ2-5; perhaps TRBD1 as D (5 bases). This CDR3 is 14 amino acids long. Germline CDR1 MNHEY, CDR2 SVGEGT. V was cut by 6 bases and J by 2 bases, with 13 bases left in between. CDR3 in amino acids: CASRTEASQETQYF. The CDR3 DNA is TGTGCCAGCAGGACAGAGGCTAGTCAAGAGACCCAGTACTTC.

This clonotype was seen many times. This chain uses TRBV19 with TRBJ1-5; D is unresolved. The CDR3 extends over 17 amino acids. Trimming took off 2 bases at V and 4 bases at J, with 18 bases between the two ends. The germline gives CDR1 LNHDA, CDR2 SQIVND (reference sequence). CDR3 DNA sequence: TGTGCCAGTAGTATAAACCTGGGCCAGGCCCTTAATCAGCCCCAGCATTTT. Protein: CASSINLGQALNQPQHF.

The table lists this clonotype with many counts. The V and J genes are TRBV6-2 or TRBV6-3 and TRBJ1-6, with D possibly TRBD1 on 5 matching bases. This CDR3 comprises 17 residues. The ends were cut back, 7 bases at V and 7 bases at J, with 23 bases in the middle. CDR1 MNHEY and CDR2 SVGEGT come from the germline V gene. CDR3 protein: CASNSPHKDGQNSPLHF. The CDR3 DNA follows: TGTGCCAGCAACTCCCCCCACAAAGACGGACAAAATTCACCCCTCCACTTT.

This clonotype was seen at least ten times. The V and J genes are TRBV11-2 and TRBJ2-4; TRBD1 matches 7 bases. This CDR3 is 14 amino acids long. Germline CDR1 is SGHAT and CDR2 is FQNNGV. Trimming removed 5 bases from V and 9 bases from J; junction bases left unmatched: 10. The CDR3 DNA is TGTGCCAGCAGCCCGACAGGGAACGTCGGCATTCAGTACTTC. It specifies CASSPTGNVGIQYF.

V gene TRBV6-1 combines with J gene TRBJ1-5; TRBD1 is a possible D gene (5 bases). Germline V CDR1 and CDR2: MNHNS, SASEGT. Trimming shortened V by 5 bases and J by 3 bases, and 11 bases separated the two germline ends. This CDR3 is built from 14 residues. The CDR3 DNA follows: TGTGCCAGCAGTACCCCGACAGACAATCAGCCCCAGCATTTT. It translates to CASSTPTDNQPQHF.

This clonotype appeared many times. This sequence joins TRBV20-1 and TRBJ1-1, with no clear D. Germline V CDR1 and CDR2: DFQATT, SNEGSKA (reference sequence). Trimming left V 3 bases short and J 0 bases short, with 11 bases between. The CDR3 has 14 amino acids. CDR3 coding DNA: TGCAGTGCTAGCCGCCCCCAGGTGAACACTGAAGCTTTCTTT. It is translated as CSASRPQVNTEAFF.

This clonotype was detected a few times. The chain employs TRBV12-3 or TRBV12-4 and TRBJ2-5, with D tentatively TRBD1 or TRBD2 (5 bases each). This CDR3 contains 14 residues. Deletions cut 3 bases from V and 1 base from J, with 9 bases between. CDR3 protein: CASSFRGAQETQYF. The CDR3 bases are TGTGCCAGCAGTTTCAGAGGGGCCCAAGAGACCCAGTACTTC.

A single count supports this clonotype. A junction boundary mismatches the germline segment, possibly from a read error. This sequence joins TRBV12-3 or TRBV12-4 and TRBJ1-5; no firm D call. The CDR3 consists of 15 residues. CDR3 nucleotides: TGTACCAGCAGTTTGAGGTCAGATCCCAATCAGCCCCAGCATTTT. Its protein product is CTSSLRSDPNQPQHF.

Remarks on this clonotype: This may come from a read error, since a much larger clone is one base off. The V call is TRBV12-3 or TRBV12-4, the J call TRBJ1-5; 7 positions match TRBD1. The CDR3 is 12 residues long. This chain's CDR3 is CASRLTGSPQDF. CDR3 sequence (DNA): TGTGCCAGCAGACTGACAGGGTCGCCCCAGGATTTT.

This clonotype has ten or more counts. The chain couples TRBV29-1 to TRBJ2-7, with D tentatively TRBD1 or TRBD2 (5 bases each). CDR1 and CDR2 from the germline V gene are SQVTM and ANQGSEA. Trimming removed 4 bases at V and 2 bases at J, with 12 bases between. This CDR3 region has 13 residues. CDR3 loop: CSVGGGSPYEQYF. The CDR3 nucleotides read TGCAGCGTTGGTGGGGGATCCCCCTACGAGCAGTACTTC.

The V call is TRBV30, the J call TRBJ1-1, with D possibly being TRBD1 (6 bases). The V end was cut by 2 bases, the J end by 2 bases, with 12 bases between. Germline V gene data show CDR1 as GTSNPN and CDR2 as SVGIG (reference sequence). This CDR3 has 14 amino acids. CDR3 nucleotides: TGTGCCTGGAGTCTAGGACAGCCTAACACTGAAGCTTTCTTT. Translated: CAWSLGQPNTEAFF. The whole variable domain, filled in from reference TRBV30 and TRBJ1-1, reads SQTIHQWPATLVQPVGSPLSLECTVEGTSNPNLYWYRQAAGRGLQLLFYSVGIGQISSEVPQNLSASRPQDRQFILSSKKLLLSDSGFYLCAWSLGQPNTEAFFGQGTRLTVV.